This is a list of T cell receptor beta chains from one sample in a study of T-cell reconstitution after alpha-beta-depleted transplantation in children. TCRdb re-analysed the PCR reads in MiXCR, keeping a single row per CDR3 protein. The table records 450,000 to 600,000 distinct CDR3 sequences, about a sixth of them present only once. The sample here was PBMCs from the stem cell graft donor, taken from the stem cell graft. The receptors stem from a human donor who donated a stem cell graft to a child with acute lymphoblastic leukemia. Each CDR3 is given with its conserved first and last residue. A D gene is named only where the DNA matches it firmly. A row's size may be missing; if present it is once, few, many or a size class.

v_gene	d_gene	abundance	j_gene	CDR3nt	CDR3aa
TRBV29-1	.	few	TRBJ2-2	TGCAGCGTTGAAAGGAGATCCGCCGGGGAGCTGTTTTTT	CSVERRSAGELFF
TRBV4-2	.	many	TRBJ1-1	TGTGCCAGCAGCCAAGGTGTAGCTGAAGCTTTCTTT	CASSQGVAEAFF
TRBV6-1	.	.	TRBJ2-2	TGTGCCAGCCGACCCCGGAGGGACACCGGGGAGCTGTTTTTT	CASRPRRDTGELFF
TRBV27	.	few	TRBJ1-1	TGTGCCAGCAGGGGAGGGAGAGGAACTGAAGCTTTCTTT	CASRGGRGTEAFF
TRBV6-1	TRBD2	.	TRBJ2-1	TGTGCCAGCAGCGAGGGTATCCGGACTAGCGGAGACCCCAATGAGCAGTTCTTC	CASSEGIRTSGDPNEQFF
TRBV21-1	.	few	TRBJ2-7	TGTGCCAGCAGCGCCCGTAATTACCCGTGGACTAGCCTGACTTACGAGCAGTACTTC	CASSARNYPWTSLTYEQYF
TRBV20-1	.	few	TRBJ2-1	TGCAGTGGGCTTAACAATGAGCAGTTCTTC	CSGLNNEQFF
TRBV24-1	.	few	TRBJ1-1	TGTGCCACCACTCTGAGCCAGCCAGGATCGAACACTGAAGCTTTCTTT	CATTLSQPGSNTEAFF
TRBV4-1	.	few	TRBJ2-7	TGCGCCAGCAGTCAAAAGGGGACCGGGCAGGGGTCCCACGAGCAGTACTTC	CASSQKGTGQGSHEQYF
TRBV5-1	.	few	TRBJ2-1	TGCGCCAGCAGCTTGACCCGCCTTGAGCAGTTCTTC	CASSLTRLEQFF
TRBV21-1	.	few	TRBJ2-7	TGTGCCAGCAGCGATACGACTAGCGGGAGTCAACGCAGCTCCTACGAGCAGTACTTC	CASSDTTSGSQRSSYEQYF
TRBV5-1	TRBD2	few	TRBJ2-3	TGCGCCAGCACCTTCCTAGCGGGAGGGCCCCTGGGAGATACGCAGTATTTT	CASTFLAGGPLGDTQYF
TRBV11-1	TRBD1	.	TRBJ2-2	TGTGCCAGCAGCTCCAGGGGGTCGAACACCGGGGAGCTGTTTTTT	CASSSRGSNTGELFF
TRBV9	.	few	TRBJ2-2	TGTGCCAGCAGCCGCGCCGGGGGTATGCAGACCACCGGGGAGCTGTTTTTT	CASSRAGGMQTTGELFF
TRBV30	.	.	TRBJ2-6	TGTGCCTGGAGCGGGCAGGTCTCTGGGGCCAACGTCCTGACTTTC	CAWSGQVSGANVLTF
TRBV20-1	.	few	TRBJ2-7	TGCAGTGCTAGAGGGGCCCCGGAGAGACCCTACGAGCAGTACTTC	CSARGAPERPYEQYF
TRBV7-2	.	.	TRBJ2-4	TGTGCCAGCAGCGCCTTCGGAGAAAACATTCAGTACTTC	CASSAFGENIQYF
TRBV27	.	.	TRBJ2-7	TGTGCCAGCAGTTTAGTAGGGGGGACCACCTACGAGCAGTACTTC	CASSLVGGTTYEQYF